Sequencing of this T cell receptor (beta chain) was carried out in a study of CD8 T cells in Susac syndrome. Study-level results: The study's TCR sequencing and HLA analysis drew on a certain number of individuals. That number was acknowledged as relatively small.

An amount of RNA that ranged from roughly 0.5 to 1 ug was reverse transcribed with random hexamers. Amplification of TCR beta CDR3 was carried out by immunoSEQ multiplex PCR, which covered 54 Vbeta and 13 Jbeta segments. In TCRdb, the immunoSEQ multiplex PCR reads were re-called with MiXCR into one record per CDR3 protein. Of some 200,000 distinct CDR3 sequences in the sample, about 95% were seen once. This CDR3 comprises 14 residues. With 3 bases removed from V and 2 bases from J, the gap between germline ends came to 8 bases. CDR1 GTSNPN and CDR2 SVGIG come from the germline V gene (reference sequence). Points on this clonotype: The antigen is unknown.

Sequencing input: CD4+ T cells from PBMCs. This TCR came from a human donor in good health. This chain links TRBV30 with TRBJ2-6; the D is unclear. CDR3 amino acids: CAWSPPPGANVLTF. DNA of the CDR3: TGTGCCTGGAGCCCTCCGCCTGGGGCCAACGTCCTGACTTTC.